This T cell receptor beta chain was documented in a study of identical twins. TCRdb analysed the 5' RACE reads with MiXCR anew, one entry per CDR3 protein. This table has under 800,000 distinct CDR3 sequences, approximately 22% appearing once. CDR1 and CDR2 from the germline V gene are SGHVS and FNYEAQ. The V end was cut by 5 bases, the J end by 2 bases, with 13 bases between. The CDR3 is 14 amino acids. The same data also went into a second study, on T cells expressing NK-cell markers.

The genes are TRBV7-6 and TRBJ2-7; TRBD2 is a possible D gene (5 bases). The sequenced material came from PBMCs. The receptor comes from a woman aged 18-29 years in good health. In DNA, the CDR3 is TGTGCCAGCAGCCCTTCAAGAGGGACCTACGAGCAGTACTTC. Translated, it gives CASSPSRGTYEQYF.